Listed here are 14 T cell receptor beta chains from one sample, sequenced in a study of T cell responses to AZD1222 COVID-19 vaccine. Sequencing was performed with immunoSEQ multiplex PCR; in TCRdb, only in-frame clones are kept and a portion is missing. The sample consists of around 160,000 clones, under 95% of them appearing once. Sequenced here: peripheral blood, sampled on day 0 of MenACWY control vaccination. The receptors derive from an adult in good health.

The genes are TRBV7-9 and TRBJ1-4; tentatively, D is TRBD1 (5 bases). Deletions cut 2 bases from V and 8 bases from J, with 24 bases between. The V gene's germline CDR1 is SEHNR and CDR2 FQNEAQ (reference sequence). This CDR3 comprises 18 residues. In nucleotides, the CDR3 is TGTGCCAGCAGCTTACTGGGGCTCGACTTTTTTGAAAGGGAAAAACTGTTTTTT. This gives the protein CASSLLGLDFFEREKLFF.

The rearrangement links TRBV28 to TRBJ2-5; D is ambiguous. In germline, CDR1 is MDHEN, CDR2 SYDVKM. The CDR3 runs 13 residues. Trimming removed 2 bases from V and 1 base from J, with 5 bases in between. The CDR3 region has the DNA TGTGCCAGCAGTTTACCCCCCCAAGAGACCCAGTACTTC. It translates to CASSLPPQETQYF.

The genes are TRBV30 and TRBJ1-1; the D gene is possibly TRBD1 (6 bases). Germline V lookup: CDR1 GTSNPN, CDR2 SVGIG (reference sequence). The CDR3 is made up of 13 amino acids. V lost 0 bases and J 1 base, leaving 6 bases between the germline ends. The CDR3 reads CAWSVQGNTEAFF. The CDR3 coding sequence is TGTGCCTGGAGTGTACAGGGGAACACTGAAGCTTTCTTT.

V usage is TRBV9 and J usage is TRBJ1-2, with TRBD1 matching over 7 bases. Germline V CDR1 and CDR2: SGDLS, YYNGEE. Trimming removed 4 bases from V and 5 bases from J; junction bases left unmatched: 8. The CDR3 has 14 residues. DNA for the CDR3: TGTGCCAGCAGCACGGGACAGACCTCTTATGGCTACACCTTC. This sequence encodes CASSTGQTSYGYTF.

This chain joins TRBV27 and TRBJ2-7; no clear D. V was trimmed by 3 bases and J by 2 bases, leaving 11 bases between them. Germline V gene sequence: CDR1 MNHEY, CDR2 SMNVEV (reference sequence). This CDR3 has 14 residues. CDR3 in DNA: TGTGCCAGCAGTTTTTCTCCGCCACCCTACGAGCAGTACTTC. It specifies CASSFSPPPYEQYF.

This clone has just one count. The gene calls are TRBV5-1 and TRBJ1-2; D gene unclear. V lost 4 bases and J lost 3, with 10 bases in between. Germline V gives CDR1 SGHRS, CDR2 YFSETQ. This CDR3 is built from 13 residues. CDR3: CASSPGVDYGYTF. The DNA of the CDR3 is TGCGCCAGCAGCCCTGGGGTCGACTATGGCTACACCTTC.

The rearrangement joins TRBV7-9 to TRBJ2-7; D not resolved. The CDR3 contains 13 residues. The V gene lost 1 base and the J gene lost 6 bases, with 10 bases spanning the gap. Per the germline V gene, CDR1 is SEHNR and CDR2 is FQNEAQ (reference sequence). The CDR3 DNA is TGTGCCAGCAGCTTAGGTGGATACGTCGAGCAGTACTTC. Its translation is CASSLGGYVEQYF.

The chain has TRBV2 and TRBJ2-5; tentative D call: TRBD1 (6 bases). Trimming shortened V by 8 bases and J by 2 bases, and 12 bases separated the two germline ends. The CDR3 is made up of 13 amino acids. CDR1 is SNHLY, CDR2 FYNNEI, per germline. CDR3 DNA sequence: TGTGCCAGCGGGGACATCAGGCAAGAGACCCAGTACTTC. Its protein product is CASGDIRQETQYF.

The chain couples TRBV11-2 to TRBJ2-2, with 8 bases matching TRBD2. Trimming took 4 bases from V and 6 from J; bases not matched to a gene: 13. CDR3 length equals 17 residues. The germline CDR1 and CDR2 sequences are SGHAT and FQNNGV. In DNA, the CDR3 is TGTGCCAGCAGCTCCCGGGGGACTAGTACAATTTCCGGGGAGCTGTTTTTT. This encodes CASSSRGTSTISGELFF.

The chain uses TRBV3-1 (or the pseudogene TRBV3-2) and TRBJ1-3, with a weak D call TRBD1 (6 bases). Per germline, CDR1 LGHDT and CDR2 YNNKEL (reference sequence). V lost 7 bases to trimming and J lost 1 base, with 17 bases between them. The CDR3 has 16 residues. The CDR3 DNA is TGTGCCAGCACCTCCGGGACACACATTTCTGGAAACACCATATATTTT. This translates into CASTSGTHISGNTIYF.

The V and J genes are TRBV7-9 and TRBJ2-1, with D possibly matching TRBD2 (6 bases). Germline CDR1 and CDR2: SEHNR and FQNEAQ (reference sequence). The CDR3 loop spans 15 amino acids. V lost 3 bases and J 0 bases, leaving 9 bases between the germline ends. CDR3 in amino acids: CASSFEGGSYNEQFF. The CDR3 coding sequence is TGTGCCAGCAGCTTCGAGGGAGGCTCCTACAATGAGCAGTTCTTC.

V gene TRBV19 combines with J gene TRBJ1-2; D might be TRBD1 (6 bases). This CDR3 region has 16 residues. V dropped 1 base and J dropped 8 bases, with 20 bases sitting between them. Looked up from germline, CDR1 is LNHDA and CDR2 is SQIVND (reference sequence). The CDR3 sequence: CASSIALGGMAGGYTF. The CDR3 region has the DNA TGTGCCAGTAGTATAGCCCTCGGGGGCATGGCGGGCGGCTACACCTTC.

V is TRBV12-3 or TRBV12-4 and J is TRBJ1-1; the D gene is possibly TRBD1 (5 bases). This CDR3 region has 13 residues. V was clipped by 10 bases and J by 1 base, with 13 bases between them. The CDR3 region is CATLRGSNTEAFF. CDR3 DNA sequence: TGTGCCACCCTGAGGGGATCGAACACTGAAGCTTTCTTT.

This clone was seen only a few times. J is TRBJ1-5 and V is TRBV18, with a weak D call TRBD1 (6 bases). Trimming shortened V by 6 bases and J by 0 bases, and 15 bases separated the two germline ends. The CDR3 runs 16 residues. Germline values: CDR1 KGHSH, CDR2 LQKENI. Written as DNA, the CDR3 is TGTGCCAGCTCCACCGGGACACTCAATAGCAATCAGCCCCAGCATTTT. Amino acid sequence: CASSTGTLNSNQPQHF.